This T cell receptor beta chain was profiled in a study of CD8 T cells in Susac syndrome. It was with random hexamers that about 0.45 to 1 ug RNA was reverse transcribed. Using its own MiXCR run on the immunoSEQ multiplex PCR reads, TCRdb lists one record per CDR3 protein. This table has approximately 150,000 distinct CDR3 sequences, approximately 95% appearing once. Germline V gene sequence: CDR1 SNHLY, CDR2 FYNNEI. The ends were cut back, 5 bases at V and 5 bases at J, with 6 bases in the middle. The CDR3 contains 11 residues. The specimen sequenced was CD4+ T cells from PBMCs. This TCR came from a human donor with multiple sclerosis. The V call is TRBV2, the J call TRBJ2-5, with D hard to call. As DNA, the CDR3 is TGTGCCAGCAGTCTTCCCGAGACCCAGTACTTC. Amino acids: CASSLPETQYF.